The next 24 T cell receptor beta chains were all read from a single sample in a study of response to subunit inactivated influenza vaccine. MiXCR, applied by TCRdb to the RT-PCR reads, yields one record per CDR3 protein. The data contain 650,000 or so distinct CDR3 sequences, around 15% of them seen just once; the ten biggest clones take up 7.5% to 8%. This material consisted of PBMCs from blood, taken 14 to 15 days before vaccination. The receptors come from a man aged 45 to 65 who received an inactivated influenza vaccine.

V usage is TRBV11-3 and J usage is TRBJ1-1, with D unclear. CDR1 SGHNT and CDR2 YENEEA come from the germline V gene. Trimming left V 5 bases short and J 7 bases short, with 14 bases between. CDR3 size: 13 residues. The CDR3 region is CASSRRQGGEAFF. The CDR3 bases are TGTGCCAGCAGCCGCCGACAAGGAGGTGAAGCTTTCTTT. The variable domain in full, with the rest retrieved from reference TRBV11-3 and TRBJ1-1, is EAGVVQSPRYKIIEKKQPVAFWCNPISGHNTLYWYLQNLGQGPELLIRYENEEAVDDSQLPKDRFSAERLKGVDSTLKIQPAELGDSAVYLCASSRRQGGEAFFGQGTRLTVV.

This clonotype was seen a handful of times. The genes are TRBV29-1 and TRBJ2-5, with 7 bases lining up with TRBD1. The CDR3 extends over 12 amino acids. V shed 6 bases and J 5 bases; nucleotides not matched to a gene: 6. Per germline, CDR1 SQVTM and CDR2 ANQGSEA. DNA for the CDR3: TGCAGCGTCAAGACAGGGTCGGAGACCCAGTACTTC. It specifies CSVKTGSETQYF.

The chain joins TRBV3-1 to TRBJ2-2, with 9 bases lining up with TRBD2. The CDR3 totals 16 residues. Germline V gives CDR1 LGHDT, CDR2 YNNKEL (reference sequence). V was pared by 0 bases and J by 5 bases, with 4 bases of the junction left unmatched. The CDR3 sequence: CASSQDSGSWTGELFF. The DNA for the CDR3 is TGTGCCAGCAGCCAAGATAGCGGGAGTTGGACCGGGGAGCTGTTTTTT.

This clonotype was recorded a few times. V gene TRBV12-3 or TRBV12-4 combines with J gene TRBJ2-1, with 10 positions matching TRBD2. The CDR3 has 15 amino acids. Trimming cost V 3 bases and J 3 bases; bases outside gene matches: 2. In nucleotides, the CDR3 is TGTGCCAGCAGTTTTGAGCGGGGGGGCTACAATGAGCAGTTCTTC. Protein sequence: CASSFERGGYNEQFF.

J is TRBJ1-3 and V is TRBV4-1; D might be TRBD1 (5 bases). Trimming removed 2 bases at V and 0 bases at J, with 11 bases between. From germline, CDR1 is MGHRA and CDR2 YSYEKL. CDR3 length equals 16 residues. The CDR3 DNA reads as TGCGCCAGCAGCCAACCTCTCAGGGACTCTGGAAACACCATATATTTT. Translated: CASSQPLRDSGNTIYF.

This clonotype was seen only a few times. This sequence joins TRBV11-2 and TRBJ2-1; D is possibly TRBD1 (6 bases). The CDR3 runs 15 residues. CDR1 and CDR2 (germline): SGHAT, FQNNGV. Deletions cut 2 bases from V and 4 bases from J, with 12 bases between. The CDR3 coding sequence is TGTGCCAGCAGCTTACTTACCAGGGGATACAATGAGCAGTTCTTC. Encoded protein: CASSLLTRGYNEQFF.

The V call is TRBV14, the J call TRBJ2-6, with D perhaps TRBD1 (5 bases). Trimming cost V 7 bases and J 2 bases, with 12 bases left between them. Germline lookup yields CDR1 SGHDN and CDR2 FVKESK. The CDR3 has 15 residues. The CDR3 region has the DNA TGTGCCAGCAAACCGGCAGGGACTGGGGCCAACGTCCTGACTTTC. Its protein product is CASKPAGTGANVLTF.

This clonotype was seen a handful of times. The chain combines TRBV11-2 with TRBJ2-1; D is unclear. There are 16 residues in the CDR3. Germline V gene data show CDR1 as SGHAT and CDR2 as FQNNGV. The V and J ends lost 3 bases and 0 bases respectively, with 12 bases between them. The CDR3 region has the DNA TGTGCCAGCAGCTTCTACGCCCTGAGCTCCTACAATGAGCAGTTCTTC. It codes for CASSFYALSSYNEQFF.

The chain carries TRBV4-1 and TRBJ1-1; TRBD1 matches at 7 bases. This CDR3 spans 15 amino acids. Trimming cost V 0 bases and J 5 bases; bases outside gene matches: 6. CDR1 MGHRA and CDR2 YSYEKL come from the germline V gene. The CDR3 nucleotides are TGCGCCAGCAGCCAAGACCTCAGGGGGAGGACTGAAGCTTTCTTT. Translation gives CASSQDLRGRTEAFF.

This chain uses TRBV2 with TRBJ2-1; 8 nucleotides match TRBD1. After removal of 2 bases from V and 2 bases from J, the junction contained 5 bases not matched to a gene. Germline CDR1 reads SNHLY; CDR2 reads FYNNEI. The CDR3 contains 16 residues. In DNA form, the CDR3 reads TGTGCCAGCAGTGAAATAGCGACAGGGGCCTACAATGAGCAGTTCTTC. This encodes CASSEIATGAYNEQFF.

The J gene is TRBJ2-5, the V gene TRBV5-1; a possible D gene is TRBD2 (6 bases). CDR1 and CDR2 from the germline V gene are SGHRS and YFSETQ. The CDR3 has 15 residues. The V gene lost 0 bases and the J gene lost 5 bases, with 14 bases spanning the gap. CDR3 in amino acids: CASSLVGGVGETQYF. CDR3 bases: TGCGCCAGCAGCTTGGTGGGGGGTGTTGGTGAGACCCAGTACTTC.

The V gene is TRBV18, the J gene TRBJ1-1, with D maybe TRBD1 (6 bases). The CDR3 sequence is 14 residues long. The V and J ends lost 1 base and 11 bases respectively, with 17 bases between them. Germline-derived CDR1 and CDR2 are KGHSH and LQKENI. CDR3: CASSPLLQGEGAFF. CDR3 DNA sequence: TGTGCCAGCTCACCACTCCTACAGGGAGAGGGTGCTTTCTTT.

The table lists this clonotype with a few counts. This chain uses TRBV4-3 with TRBJ2-7; a weak D match, TRBD1 (5 bases). The CDR3 is made up of 16 amino acids. The germline gives CDR1 LGHNA, CDR2 YSLEER. Trimming removed 1 base from V and 0 bases from J, with 13 bases in between. The CDR3 reads CASSQVGAVDSYEQYF. CDR3 in DNA: TGCGCCAGCAGCCAAGTTGGGGCAGTCGACTCCTACGAGCAGTACTTC.

This chain uses TRBV15 with TRBJ1-1; D gene uncertain. The CDR3 has 16 residues. The V gene's germline CDR1 is LNHNV and CDR2 YYDKDF (reference sequence). The V end was cut by 5 bases, the J end by 3 bases, with 19 bases between. DNA for the CDR3: TGTGCCACCAGCCCCAGATCGATCGAGCGGGACACTGAAGCTTTCTTT. This gives the protein CATSPRSIERDTEAFF.

The V call is TRBV20-1, the J call TRBJ2-7; D remains unclear. CDR3 length: 13 residues. The germline V gene encodes CDR1 DFQATT and CDR2 SNEGSKA (reference sequence). V lost 0 bases to trimming and J lost 3 bases, with 9 bases between them. CDR3 sequence reads: CSARDLASYEQYF. The CDR3 DNA reads as TGCAGTGCTAGAGATCTCGCTAGCTACGAGCAGTACTTC.

This chain joins TRBV3-1 and TRBJ1-1; 7 nucleotides align to TRBD1. The junction had 4 bases not matched to a gene; V was cut back by 5 bases and J by 1 base. This CDR3 region has 14 residues. CDR1 is LGHDT and CDR2 is YNNKEL in the germline V gene (reference sequence). CDR3 bases: TGTGCCAGCAGCGCGGGACAGCCGAACACTGAAGCTTTCTTT. Translation: CASSAGQPNTEAFF.

This chain uses TRBV4-2 with TRBJ1-1, with 7 bases identical to TRBD1. The germline gives CDR1 LGHNA, CDR2 YNFKEQ. There are 15 residues in the CDR3. Losses at the gene ends were 1 base for V and 6 bases for J; bases not matched to a gene: 8. CDR3 amino acids: CASSQANRGGAEAFF. The CDR3 DNA sequence: TGTGCCAGCAGCCAAGCTAACAGGGGTGGGGCTGAAGCTTTCTTT.

This clonotype was recorded a few times. This chain connects TRBV5-1 to TRBJ2-5, with 8 bases matching TRBD2. Looked up from germline, CDR1 is SGHRS and CDR2 is YFSETQ. The CDR3 extends over 16 amino acids. Trimming took 0 bases from V and 2 from J; bases not matched to a gene: 6. CDR3: CASSLGVLAEQETQYF. CDR3 DNA: TGCGCCAGCAGCTTGGGGGTACTAGCGGAGCAAGAGACCCAGTACTTC.

The chain recombines TRBV3-1 with TRBJ2-1; tentatively, D is TRBD2 (6 bases). Between the trimmed V and J ends, which lost 4 bases and 0 bases, there was a span of 10 bases. This CDR3 has 15 amino acids. The germline V gene encodes CDR1 LGHDT and CDR2 YNNKEL (reference sequence). CDR3 residues: CASSPGLISYNEQFF. CDR3 in DNA: TGTGCCAGCAGCCCGGGACTGATCTCCTACAATGAGCAGTTCTTC.

This sequence joins TRBV6-1 and TRBJ2-7, with D uncertain. Looked up from germline, CDR1 is MNHNS and CDR2 is SASEGT. Trimming left V 6 bases short and J 2 bases short, with 20 bases between. CDR3 length: 16 residues. The CDR3 region is CASRTERMAPTYEQYF. The CDR3 DNA sequence: TGTGCCAGCAGAACGGAACGGATGGCGCCGACCTACGAGCAGTACTTC.

This clonotype was seen a handful of times. The rearrangement uses TRBV28 and TRBJ2-7; 7 bases match TRBD1. The ends lost 8 bases at V and 6 bases at J; junction bases unmatched: 7. Germline CDR1 MDHEN, CDR2 SYDVKM. There are 12 residues in the CDR3. CDR3 nucleotide sequence: TGTGCCAGCGGCCTACAGGGGTTCGAGCAGTACTTC. Translating it yields CASGLQGFEQYF.

The V and J genes are TRBV12-3 or TRBV12-4 and TRBJ1-1, with D unresolved. Trimming removed 3 bases at V and 4 bases at J, with 6 bases between. The CDR3 has 12 residues. The CDR3 DNA sequence: TGTGCCAGCAGTTTTGAGGTCACTGAAGCTTTCTTT. This gives the protein CASSFEVTEAFF.

The CDR3 region has the DNA TGTGCCAGCAGCCCACGGAGGTGGGGGCGGACAGATACGCAGTATTTT. Amino acid sequence: CASSPRRWGRTDTQYF. The rearrangement links TRBV7-8 to TRBJ2-3, with D possibly matching TRBD1 (6 bases). The length of the CDR3 is 16 residues. The V gene lost 5 bases and the J gene lost 3 bases, with 18 bases spanning the gap. Germline V gene data show CDR1 as SGHVS and CDR2 as FQNEAQ.

This chain joins TRBV20-1 and TRBJ1-6; no clear D gene. Looked up from germline, CDR1 is DFQATT and CDR2 is SNEGSKA (reference sequence). Trimming removed 5 bases at V and 4 bases at J, with 9 bases between. The CDR3 spans 13 residues. The CDR3 protein is CSAVRQYNSPLHF. CDR3 nucleotide sequence: TGCAGTGCTGTCCGTCAGTATAATTCACCCCTCCACTTT.